This entry lists 3 T cell receptor beta chains sequenced from one sample in a study of blood T cells in healthy people across ages. The second PCR ran roughly 6 to 11 cycles with a sample-barcoded 5' primer and J-beta primers. TCRdb fed the 5' RACE reads into MiXCR, producing one record per CDR3 protein. The sample holds more than 650,000 distinct CDR3 sequences; about a fifth are singletons and the top ten take roughly 22%. Sequenced: blood. The receptors were gathered from a man between 70 and 80 years old in good health.

The chain couples TRBV5-1 to TRBJ2-3; the D gene is possibly TRBD2 (5 bases). V lost 1 base and J 2 bases, leaving 8 bases between the germline ends. This CDR3 comprises 14 residues. Germline V gene sequence: CDR1 SGHRS, CDR2 YFSETQ. CDR3 protein: CASSLSDFTDTQYF. DNA for the CDR3: TGCGCCAGCAGCTTGTCGGACTTCACAGATACGCAGTATTTT.

Worth noting for this clonotype: Its ends do not fully match the called genes, so a read error is possible. The chain is built from TRBV12-3 or TRBV12-4 and TRBJ2-3, with TRBD2 identical over 9 bases. The CDR3 has 14 residues. CDR3 sequence reads: CASSFSGGTDTEYF. In DNA form, the CDR3 reads TGTGCCAGCAGTTTTAGCGGGGGCACAGATACGGAGTATTTT.

This sequence joins TRBV24-1 and TRBJ2-4; 8 bases map to TRBD1. CDR3 length equals 15 residues. The J segment lost 1 base and the V segment lost 4 bases, leaving 2 bases of the junction unmatched. Germline assignment: CDR1 KGHDR and CDR2 SFDVKD. The chain's CDR3 is CATSDRTGAKNIQYF. The DNA of the CDR3 is TGTGCCACCAGTGACCGGACAGGGGCCAAAAACATTCAGTACTTC.